This TCR beta chain was identified during a study of OX40 agonist ivuxolimab in advanced cancers. Using immunoSEQ multiplex PCR, the repertoire was profiled, and TCRdb retains in-frame clones only, with some absent. The sample records around 49,000 clones, approximately 80% being singletons. V dropped 1 base and J dropped 6 bases, with 10 bases sitting between them. Germline-derived CDR1 and CDR2 are MNHEY and SVGAGI. The CDR3 runs 14 residues. This sequence was found in an adult with an advanced solid tumor such as melanoma, head and neck, liver or kidney cancer. The material sequenced was CD4+ or CD8+ T cells sorted from blood, taken in a trial of the OX40 agonist ivuxolimab. The J gene is TRBJ1-5, the V gene TRBV6-5, with a weak D call TRBD1 (5 bases). In DNA form, the CDR3 reads TGTGCCAGCAGTTACTTGGGGCCGGGTCAGCCCCAGCATTTT. Translating it yields CASSYLGPGQPQHF.